The 16 T cell receptor beta chains below come from one sample, sequenced in a study of T cell repertoires in cytomegalovirus infection. TCRdb recomputed calls from the reads with MiXCR, one row per CDR3 protein. The repertoire consists of approximately 770,000 distinct CDR3 sequences, with approximately 32% occurring once and the leading ten covering over 10%. Their target antigens are unknown. The sequencing used cultured CD8+ T cells from PBMCs, collected from culture after CMV antigen stimulation. The receptors were sampled from a human donor in good health (CMV status not recorded). Some clones in this sample may be carry-over from other donors' samples.

The rearrangement joins TRBV7-9 to TRBJ2-3, with 10 bases matching TRBD2. Per the germline V gene, CDR1 is SEHNR and CDR2 is FQNEAQ (reference sequence). CDR3 size: 15 residues. The V segment lost 10 bases and the J segment 5 bases; nucleotides outside the gene matches: 12. The CDR3 reads CATMGSGGAKDTQYF. In DNA form, the CDR3 reads TGTGCCACCATGGGGAGCGGGGGGGCGAAAGATACGCAGTATTTT.

This clonotype was seen many times. The rearrangement links TRBV27 to TRBJ1-2; D remains unclear. V was cut by 4 bases and J by 0 bases, with 9 bases left in between. Germline V gene sequence: CDR1 MNHEY, CDR2 SMNVEV (reference sequence). This CDR3 contains 14 residues. The CDR3 reads CASSSQDSNYGYTF. As DNA, the CDR3 is TGTGCCAGCAGTTCGCAGGATTCTAACTATGGCTACACCTTC.

The V and J genes are TRBV19 and TRBJ1-1; no firm D call. V lost 3 bases and J 5 bases, leaving 13 bases between the germline ends. Germline loops: CDR1 LNHDA, CDR2 SQIVND (reference sequence). The length of the CDR3 is 14 residues. Here the CDR3 DNA reads TGTGCCAGTAGTATTTCGGAGGGTGGTACTGAAGCTTTCTTT. Translated, it gives CASSISEGGTEAFF.

The rearrangement links TRBV19 to TRBJ1-3, with D possibly being TRBD1 (5 bases). In germline, CDR1 is LNHDA, CDR2 SQIVND (reference sequence). There are 12 residues in the CDR3. Trimming pared 9 bases from V and 2 bases from J, leaving 8 bases between. In DNA form, the CDR3 reads TGTGCCAGCGGGACGGCTGGAAACACCATATATTTT. This translates into CASGTAGNTIYF.

The genes are TRBV29-1 and TRBJ1-1; 7 bases are a match to TRBD1. Germline CDR1 reads SQVTM; CDR2 reads ANQGSEA. This CDR3 spans 14 amino acids. The V and J ends lost 1 base and 5 bases, in that order; junction bases with no gene match: 7. This chain's CDR3 is CSVEAGTVGTEAFF. The DNA for the CDR3 is TGCAGCGTTGAAGCCGGGACAGTGGGGACTGAAGCTTTCTTT.

This clonotype was seen a few times. The chain couples TRBV19 to TRBJ1-5; 7 bases agree with TRBD1. V shed 6 bases and J 6 bases; nucleotides not matched to a gene: 8. CDR1 and CDR2 (germline): LNHDA, SQIVND (reference sequence). This CDR3 is built from 14 residues. The CDR3 loop reads CASSTRQGAQPQHF. CDR3 sequence (DNA): TGTGCCAGTAGCACCCGACAGGGCGCTCAGCCCCAGCATTTT.

This clonotype was observed a few times. The rearrangement uses TRBV7-9 and TRBJ1-5, with 7 positions matching TRBD1. With 1 base clipped from V and 0 bases from J, the junction kept 12 bases outside the gene matches. The CDR3 runs 19 residues. Germline-derived CDR1 and CDR2 are SEHNR and FQNEAQ (reference sequence). The CDR3 loop is CASSLGTGLGPDSNQPQHF. CDR3 DNA sequence: TGTGCCAGCAGCTTAGGGACAGGTCTTGGTCCCGATAGCAATCAGCCCCAGCATTTT.

This clonotype was seen only a few times. V usage is TRBV7-9 and J usage is TRBJ2-5; D perhaps matches TRBD1 (6 bases). The CDR3 is 15 amino acids. Germline V gene data show CDR1 as SEHNR and CDR2 as FQNEAQ (reference sequence). The ends were cut back, 5 bases at V and 1 base at J, with 14 bases in the middle. DNA of the CDR3: TGTGCCAGCAGCCCCCGGGACAAGACCCAAGAGACCCAGTACTTC. Residues: CASSPRDKTQETQYF.

V usage is TRBV4-1 and J usage is TRBJ2-2; the D is unclear. CDR3 length: 15 amino acids. Trimming took off 2 bases at V and 1 base at J, with 8 bases between the two ends. The V gene's germline CDR1 is MGHRA and CDR2 YSYEKL. CDR3 amino acids: CASSQLTENTGELFF. The CDR3 DNA follows: TGCGCCAGCAGCCAACTGACGGAGAACACCGGGGAGCTGTTTTTT.

The V gene is TRBV20-1, the J gene TRBJ2-7; 9 positions agree with TRBD1. Per germline, CDR1 DFQATT and CDR2 SNEGSKA (reference sequence). The V gene end was trimmed by 1 base and the J gene end by 5 bases; junction bases not matched to a gene: 9. The CDR3 sequence is 15 residues long. The CDR3 reads CSARGNRDRVHEQYF. The CDR3 DNA reads TGCAGTGCTAGAGGCAACCGGGACAGGGTCCACGAGCAGTACTTC.

The table lists this clonotype with a few counts. The CDR3 loop is CASSSIYEQYV. In DNA form, the CDR3 reads TGTGCCAGCAGTTCCATCTACGAGCAGTACGTC. The chain employs TRBV6-1 and TRBJ2-7; D is unresolved. Germline V gene data show CDR1 as MNHNS and CDR2 as SASEGT. Trimming removed 5 bases from V and 3 bases from J, with 5 bases in between. This CDR3 comprises 11 residues.

At least ten counts were recorded for this clonotype. V and J are TRBV7-6 and TRBJ1-5; D possibly corresponds to TRBD1 (5 bases). V gave up 5 bases and J gave up 2 bases, with 13 bases separating them. Germline V gene lookup returns CDR1 SGHVS and CDR2 FNYEAQ. The CDR3 spans 15 residues. CDR3 coding DNA: TGTGCCAGCAGCCCCGGAGGGGTAGGCAATCAGCCCCAGCATTTT. Its protein is CASSPGGVGNQPQHF.

The chain's CDR3 is CAISETGYNLNTEAFF. The CDR3 DNA reads TGTGCCATCAGCGAGACAGGGTACAACCTGAACACTGAAGCTTTCTTT. The chain combines TRBV10-3 with TRBJ1-1; 7 nucleotides align to TRBD1. In germline, CDR1 is ENHRY, CDR2 SYGVKD. The CDR3 has 16 amino acids. V lost 6 bases and J lost 0; bases outside the gene matches: 10.

This clonotype showed up just a few times. The chain is built from TRBV4-2 and TRBJ2-3, with TRBD2 identical over 8 bases. This CDR3 has 18 amino acids. Trimming cost V 2 bases and J 3 bases; bases outside gene matches: 13. CDR1 is LGHNA and CDR2 is YNFKEQ in the germline V gene. CDR3: CASSQLPGLGRGTDTQYF. CDR3 bases: TGTGCCAGCAGCCAACTACCGGGACTAGGGAGGGGAACAGATACGCAGTATTTT.

This clonotype has more than one count but fewer than ten. This sequence joins TRBV29-1 and TRBJ2-1, with a possible D match to TRBD2 (5 bases). The CDR3 extends over 15 amino acids. Trimming left V 3 bases short and J 0 bases short, with 12 bases between. Germline assignment: CDR1 SQVTM and CDR2 ANQGSEA. CDR3 residues: CSVEIPGDSYNEQFF. The DNA for the CDR3 is TGCAGCGTTGAGATTCCCGGGGACTCCTACAATGAGCAGTTCTTC.

There are a few counts of this clonotype. The rearrangement uses TRBV27 and TRBJ2-6, with TRBD1 identical over 7 bases. The CDR3 length is 18 residues. Germline V gives CDR1 MNHEY, CDR2 SMNVEV (reference sequence). Unmatched junction bases numbered 8, after V lost 3 bases and J lost 0 bases. This CDR3 reads CASSFRDSIFSGANVLTF. DNA of the CDR3: TGTGCCAGCAGTTTCAGGGACAGTATTTTCTCTGGGGCCAACGTCCTGACTTTC.